This T cell receptor (beta chain) was captured by sequencing in a study of T-cell memory formation after mild COVID-19. This clonotype occurred a few times. V lost 6 bases to trimming and J lost 4 bases; unmatched junction nucleotides: 8. This CDR3 has 14 amino acids. A single record per CDR3 protein comes from TCRdb applying MiXCR to the 5' RACE reads. The sample has 150,000 or so distinct CDR3 sequences, 25% to 40% seen once. The sequence came from an adult woman who had mild COVID-19 (a few samples of this study predate the infection). Cell type and time point are not known. The chain is built from TRBV12-3 or TRBV12-4 and TRBJ1-2, with 7 positions matching TRBD1. The material sequenced was PBMCs or a T cell subset sorted from them (not recorded which). The DNA for the CDR3 is TGTGCCAGCAGCCCCACGCGGGACAGCTATGGCTACACCTTC. Translating it yields CASSPTRDSYGYTF.